This T cell receptor (beta chain) was sequenced for a study of blood T cell repertoires in COVID-19. Turning to the study itself: Sites in the United States, Italy and Spain provided acute and convalescent COVID-19 samples. The cDNA or gDNA used as material had been derived from T cells, B-cell-depleted T cells, or PBMCs.

Sequencing used immunoSEQ multiplex PCR; TCRdb keeps in-frame clones, though not all of them. The sample consists of 200,000 to 250,000 clones, 86% of them appearing once. Germline CDR1 is SGHTA and CDR2 is FQGNSA. J gave up 4 bases and V 5 bases, and 0 bases lay outside the gene matches. The CDR3 extends over 13 amino acids. This receptor was taken from a woman aged 50 to 60 with acute or convalescent COVID-19. The chain employs TRBV7-2 and TRBJ2-3; TRBD1 agrees at 10 bases. The sample consisted of peripheral blood. The CDR3 DNA follows: TGTGCCAGCAGCGGACAGGGGGCAGATACGCAGTATTTT. Encoded protein: CASSGQGADTQYF. Based on the CDR3 plus reference TRBV7-2 and TRBJ2-3, the full variable domain is GAGVSQSPSNKVTEKGKDVELRCDPISGHTALYWYRQSLGQGLEFLIYFQGNSAPDKSGLPSDRFSAERTGGSVSTLTIQRTQQEDSAVYLCASSGQGADTQYFGPGTRLTVL.